The 9 T cell receptor beta chains listed next were all sequenced from one sample in a study of cytomegalovirus exposure and HLA in healthy donors. PCR was performed using 60 Vbeta and 13 Jbeta primers. Some clones are missing from TCRdb's copy, which holds only in-frame ones; the method was immunoSEQ multiplex PCR. The data show more than 200,000 clones, with roughly four fifths seen just once and roughly 1.5% held by the top ten. Sequenced input: PBMCs. Receptor source: a girl aged 5-17 years in good health and CMV-seronegative.

The chain links TRBV5-4 to TRBJ2-1; 14 bases are shared with TRBD2. Losses at the gene ends were 3 bases for V and 4 bases for J; bases not matched to a gene: 12. The germline CDR1 and CDR2 sequences are SGHNT and YYREEE (reference sequence). The CDR3 runs to 19 residues. Here the CDR3 reads CASSSGGTSGSFGYNEQFF. The CDR3 region has the DNA TGTGCCAGCAGCTCCGGGGGGACTAGCGGGAGTTTTGGATACAATGAGCAGTTCTTC.

CDR3 in DNA: TGTGCCAGCAGCCCGACAGGGGGTATTCGCTACACCTTC. This sequence encodes CASSPTGGIRYTF. The chain links TRBV7-9 to TRBJ1-2; 9 bases line up with TRBD1. The CDR3 sequence is 13 residues long. Germline values: CDR1 SEHNR, CDR2 FQNEAQ (reference sequence). J lost 9 bases, V lost 5 bases, and 7 bases had no gene match.

The chain couples TRBV6-1 to TRBJ2-7; tentatively, D is TRBD2 (5 bases). The CDR3 is made up of 15 amino acids. Trimming cost V 5 bases and J 0 bases, with 14 bases left between them. Germline loops: CDR1 MNHNS, CDR2 SASEGT. CDR3 coding DNA: TGTGCCAGCAGTCTGACGGACTTACCCTCCTACGAGCAGTACTTC. It is translated as CASSLTDLPSYEQYF.

In this sample, this clone turned up once. The V gene is TRBV28, the J gene TRBJ2-5; no definite D call. Germline V gives CDR1 MDHEN, CDR2 SYDVKM. CDR3 length equals 14 residues. V gave up 2 bases and J gave up 5 bases, with 12 bases separating them. CDR3 amino acids: CASSLRPSRETQYF. CDR3 nucleotides: TGTGCCAGCAGTTTACGCCCTAGTCGGGAGACCCAGTACTTC. Based on the CDR3 plus reference TRBV28 and TRBJ2-5, the full variable domain is DVKVTQSSRYLVKRTGEKVFLECVQDMDHENMFWYRQDPGLGLRLIYFSYDVKMKEKGDIPEGYSVSREKKERFSLILESASTNQTSMYLCASSLRPSRETQYFGPGTRLLVL.

This sequence joins TRBV5-3 and TRBJ2-1; TRBD1 matches at 7 bases. TRBV5-3 is recorded as an ORF, its role being uncertain. Trimming cost V 4 bases and J 8 bases; bases outside gene matches: 12. The CDR3 is 15 amino acids. CDR3 coding DNA: TGTGCCAGAAGCCGGATTACAGGGGAAGGTGATGAGCAGTTCTTC. Protein sequence: CARSRITGEGDEQFF.

A few counts support this clone. The genes are TRBV4-3 and TRBJ2-1, with no clear D. The length of the CDR3 is 16 residues. Trimming shortened V by 0 bases and J by 1 base, and 10 bases separated the two germline ends. Germline values: CDR1 LGHNA, CDR2 YSLEER. CDR3 sequence: CASSQDLLVSYNEQFF. The CDR3 region has the DNA TGCGCCAGCAGCCAAGATCTGCTAGTTTCCTACAATGAGCAGTTCTTC.

The chain combines TRBV15 with TRBJ2-5; D remains unclear. The CDR3 length is 13 residues. Germline V gives CDR1 LNHNV, CDR2 YYDKDF (reference sequence). Deletions cut 2 bases from V and 7 bases from J, with 11 bases between. The CDR3 spells CATSRSAAMTQYF. The CDR3 bases are TGTGCCACCAGCAGAAGCGCAGCAATGACCCAGTACTTC.

This rearrangement joins TRBV1 to TRBJ1-1. TRBV1 represents a pseudogene. There are 12 residues in the CDR3. CDR3 in amino acids: CTSSRSLSEAFF. The CDR3 DNA reads as TGCACCAGCAGCCGTTCCCTTTCTGAAGCTTTCTTT.

This clone was counted once. The V gene is TRBV29-1, the J gene TRBJ2-1; D gene unclear. The CDR3 has 10 residues. Trimming took 4 bases from V and 10 from J, leaving 8 bases between them. Germline V gene lookup returns CDR1 SQVTM and CDR2 ANQGSEA. The CDR3 DNA reads as TGCAGCGTTGGGAAGGAGGAGCAGTTCTTC. This sequence encodes CSVGKEEQFF.